These 21 T cell receptor beta chains came from one sample sequenced in a study of T cell changes during pregnancy in multiple sclerosis. TCRdb's copy holds only in-frame clones and misses some; the assay was immunoSEQ multiplex PCR. The sample has under 80,000 clones; about nine tenths are singletons. The sequencing used CD4+ T cells from peripheral blood mononuclear cells, collected in the second trimester of pregnancy. Source of these receptors: a female donor with multiple sclerosis, enrolled in a pregnancy study.

CDR3 amino acids: CASSAGLASLLSEQFF. The DNA for the CDR3 is TGTGCCAGCAGTGCGGGACTAGCGAGCCTACTTTCTGAGCAGTTCTTC. The chain uses TRBV2 and TRBJ2-1; 10 bases agree with TRBD2. Trimming removed 4 bases from V and 9 bases from J; junction bases left unmatched: 12. This CDR3 has 16 residues. Germline V gene sequence: CDR1 SNHLY, CDR2 FYNNEI.

The chain is built from TRBV7-2 and TRBJ2-1, with 7 bases aligning to TRBD2. V shed 2 bases, J shed 7 bases, and the junction held 8 bases outside the gene matches. Germline V gives CDR1 SGHTA, CDR2 FQGNSA. The length of the CDR3 is 15 residues. Here the CDR3 reads CASSLIAGVGNEQFF. The CDR3 coding sequence is TGTGCCAGCAGCTTAATTGCGGGAGTGGGGAATGAGCAGTTCTTC.

The J gene is TRBJ2-7, the V gene TRBV7-6; 12 nucleotides match TRBD2. Germline V gene sequence: CDR1 SGHVS, CDR2 FNYEAQ. J was trimmed by 1 base and V by 5 bases; bases with no gene match: 12. The CDR3 is 18 residues long. The CDR3 sequence is CASSNRRSSGRGSYEQYF. CDR3 DNA: TGTGCCAGCAGCAATCGCCGGTCTAGCGGGAGGGGATCCTACGAGCAGTACTTC.

The chain links TRBV6-5 to TRBJ2-1; 8 bases map to TRBD2. J was trimmed by 4 bases and V by 4 bases; bases with no gene match: 6. There are 15 residues in the CDR3. The germline CDR1 and CDR2 sequences are MNHEY and SVGAGI. In DNA form, the CDR3 reads TGTGCCAGCAGTTCCACGACTAGCGTTTACAATGAGCAGTTCTTC. This gives the protein CASSSTTSVYNEQFF.

V gene TRBV30 combines with J gene TRBJ2-7; 15 bases agree with TRBD2. CDR1 and CDR2 from the germline V gene are GTSNPN and SVGIG (reference sequence). The V segment lost 2 bases and the J segment 0 bases; nucleotides outside the gene matches: 8. The CDR3 has 18 amino acids. The CDR3 nucleotides read TGTGCCTGGAGTCGGACTAGCGGGAGGGCCAGGAGCTCCTACGAGCAGTACTTC. Amino acid sequence: CAWSRTSGRARSSYEQYF.

The chain joins TRBV28 to TRBJ1-2, with D perhaps TRBD1 (5 bases). This CDR3 region has 12 residues. Trimming took off 6 bases at V and 7 bases at J, with 12 bases between the two ends. Germline V gene lookup returns CDR1 MDHEN and CDR2 SYDVKM. The CDR3 loop is CASSSTVSGYTF. The CDR3 coding sequence is TGTGCCAGCAGCTCGACAGTGAGTGGCTACACCTTC.

The chain carries TRBV5-1 and TRBJ2-1; TRBD2 matches 8 bases. In germline, CDR1 is SGHRS, CDR2 YFSETQ. V trimming: 0 bases; J trimming: 5 bases; junction bases outside the gene matches: 13. This CDR3 has 18 amino acids. The CDR3 DNA sequence: TGCGCCAGCAGCTTGGCCCACGGGGTTCTAGCGGGCCACAATGAGCAGTTCTTC. This codes for CASSLAHGVLAGHNEQFF.

The chain has TRBV5-4 and TRBJ1-3, with D possibly matching TRBD1 (6 bases). Germline V CDR1 and CDR2: SGHNT, YYREEE (reference sequence). V was pared by 0 bases and J by 4 bases, with 14 bases between. CDR3 length: 16 residues. Written as DNA, the CDR3 is TGTGCCAGCAGCTTGGACAGGGTTCGGCCCGGAAACACCATATATTTT. Amino acid sequence: CASSLDRVRPGNTIYF.

V usage is TRBV18 and J usage is TRBJ1-5; 10 positions match TRBD1. V gave up 4 bases and J gave up 5 bases; unmatched junction bases: 2. The CDR3 runs 14 residues. The germline V gene encodes CDR1 KGHSH and CDR2 LQKENI. DNA of the CDR3: TGTGCCAGCTCACTAGGGACAGGGGATCAGCCCCAGCATTTT. Translation: CASSLGTGDQPQHF.

The chain employs TRBV15 and TRBJ1-5; a possible D gene is TRBD1 (6 bases). The CDR3 has 15 amino acids. Trimming removed 5 bases from V and 2 bases from J, with 13 bases in between. The germline V gene has CDR1 LNHNV and CDR2 YYDKDF (reference sequence). The CDR3 reads CATSPGAAGNQPQHF. As DNA, the CDR3 is TGTGCCACCAGCCCAGGGGCAGCGGGCAATCAGCCCCAGCATTTT.

The rearrangement links TRBV19 to TRBJ2-7; weak D call: TRBD2 (5 bases). V was clipped by 7 bases and J by 5 bases, with 24 bases between them. Germline V gene data show CDR1 as LNHDA and CDR2 as SQIVND (reference sequence). The CDR3 covers 16 residues. The CDR3, as DNA: TGTGCCAGTAACTATGCAAGTGGGAGCCGACCCGACGAGCAGTACTTC. Amino acid sequence: CASNYASGSRPDEQYF.

The J gene is TRBJ2-2, the V gene TRBV6-1; 7 bases are a match to TRBD1. The CDR3 runs to 13 residues. CDR1 is MNHNS and CDR2 is SASEGT in the germline V gene. The trim removed 7 bases at V and 7 bases at J, leaving 6 bases unmatched. The CDR3 DNA follows: TGTGCCAGCATTCAGGGGGAAGTCGGGGAGCTGTTTTTT. It is translated as CASIQGEVGELFF.

The genes are TRBV27 and TRBJ1-2; 7 positions agree with TRBD1. The CDR3 sequence is 14 residues long. Germline CDR1 MNHEY, CDR2 SMNVEV (reference sequence). The trim removed 5 bases at V and 5 bases at J, leaving 8 bases unmatched. DNA of the CDR3: TGTGCCAGCAGTCCCATAGGACAGGTTTATGGCTACACCTTC. This codes for CASSPIGQVYGYTF.

The sample holds a few counts of this clone. The rearrangement joins TRBV4-1 to TRBJ2-3, with D perhaps matching TRBD1 (5 bases). Germline loops: CDR1 MGHRA, CDR2 YSYEKL. The CDR3 sequence is 15 residues long. V lost 0 bases, J lost 4 bases, and 11 bases lay in between. The CDR3 region is CASSQERGWADTQYF. As DNA, the CDR3 is TGCGCCAGCAGCCAAGAAAGGGGTTGGGCAGATACGCAGTATTTT.

The gene calls are TRBV21-1 and TRBJ1-2; the table's D call of TRBD1 was not tested on the DNA. TRBV21-1 is shown as a pseudogene. The CDR3 totals 19 residues. CDR3 region: CASSKERQDSFLLNYGYTF. In DNA, the CDR3 is TGTGCCAGCAGCAAAGAGCGGCAGGACAGCTTCCTCCTTAACTATGGCTACACCTTC.

The gene calls are TRBV5-4 and TRBJ2-1; TRBD1 is a possible D gene (6 bases). V lost 3 bases and J 1 base, leaving 8 bases between the germline ends. Germline V gene data show CDR1 as SGHNT and CDR2 as YYREEE (reference sequence). CDR3 size: 14 residues. The DNA for the CDR3 is TGTGCCAGCAGCTCGCAGGGGTCCTACAATGAGCAGTTCTTC. Amino acids: CASSSQGSYNEQFF.

V usage is TRBV7-8 and J usage is TRBJ1-3; weak D call: TRBD1 (5 bases). The germline CDR1 and CDR2 sequences are SGHVS and FQNEAQ. Trimming took off 0 bases at V and 9 bases at J, with 15 bases between the two ends. The CDR3 loop spans 15 amino acids. CDR3 in DNA: TGTGCCAGCAGCTTAGCGAACGGGGGAAGGAGCACCATATATTTT. Encoded protein: CASSLANGGRSTIYF.

The V call is TRBV28, the J call TRBJ1-1, with TRBD1 matching 7 bases. J gave up 4 bases and V 3 bases, and 5 bases lay outside the gene matches. CDR1 MDHEN and CDR2 SYDVKM come from the germline V gene. This CDR3 has 14 amino acids. Here the CDR3 reads CASSFATGSTEAFF. CDR3 nucleotides: TGTGCCAGCAGTTTCGCGACAGGGAGCACTGAAGCTTTCTTT.

This chain uses TRBV4-1 with TRBJ1-1, with 11 nucleotides matching TRBD1. This CDR3 contains 15 residues. From germline, CDR1 is MGHRA and CDR2 YSYEKL. The V and J ends lost 2 bases and 3 bases, in that order; junction bases with no gene match: 2. CDR3 bases: TGCGCCAGCAGCCAACGGGACAGGGGGGACACTGAAGCTTTCTTT. Protein: CASSQRDRGDTEAFF.

V usage is TRBV14 and J usage is TRBJ2-2; TRBD1 aligns across 7 bases. The germline CDR1 and CDR2 sequences are SGHDN and FVKESK. V was pared by 9 bases and J by 5 bases, with 6 bases of the junction left unmatched. This CDR3 contains 13 residues. CDR3 in DNA: TGTGCCAGAAGGGACAGAAAAACCGGGGAGCTGTTTTTT. This encodes CARRDRKTGELFF. Complete variable domain (other parts from reference TRBV14 and TRBJ2-2): EAGVTQFPSHSVIEKGQTVTLRCDPISGHDNLYWYRRVMGKEIKFLLHFVKESKQDESGMPNNRFLAERTGGTYSTLKVQPAELEDSGVYFCARRDRKTGELFFGEGSRLTVL.

The genes are TRBV9 and TRBJ1-3; 7 bases are a match to TRBD1. V dropped 0 bases and J dropped 0; count of bases not matched to a gene: 0. The CDR3 has 15 amino acids. Per germline, CDR1 SGDLS and CDR2 YYNGEE. CDR3 loop: CASSVEGASGNTIYF. CDR3 nucleotides: TGTGCCAGCAGCGTAGAGGGGGCCTCTGGAAACACCATATATTTT.